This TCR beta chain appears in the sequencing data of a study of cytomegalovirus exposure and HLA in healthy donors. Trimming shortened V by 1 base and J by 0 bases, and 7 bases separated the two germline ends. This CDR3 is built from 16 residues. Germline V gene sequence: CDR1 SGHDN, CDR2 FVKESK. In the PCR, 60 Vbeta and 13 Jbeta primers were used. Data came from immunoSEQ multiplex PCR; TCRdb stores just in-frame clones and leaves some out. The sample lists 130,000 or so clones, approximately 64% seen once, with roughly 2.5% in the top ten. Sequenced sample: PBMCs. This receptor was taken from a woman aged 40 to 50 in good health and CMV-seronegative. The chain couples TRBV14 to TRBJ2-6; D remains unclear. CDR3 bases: TGTGCCAGCAGCCAAGGACTCCGCTCTGGGGCCAACGTCCTGACTTTC. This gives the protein CASSQGLRSGANVLTF. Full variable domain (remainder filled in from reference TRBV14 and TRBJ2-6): EAGVTQFPSHSVIEKGQTVTLRCDPISGHDNLYWYRRVMGKEIKFLLHFVKESKQDESGMPNNRFLAERTGGTYSTLKVQPAELEDSGVYFCASSQGLRSGANVLTFGAGSRLTVL.